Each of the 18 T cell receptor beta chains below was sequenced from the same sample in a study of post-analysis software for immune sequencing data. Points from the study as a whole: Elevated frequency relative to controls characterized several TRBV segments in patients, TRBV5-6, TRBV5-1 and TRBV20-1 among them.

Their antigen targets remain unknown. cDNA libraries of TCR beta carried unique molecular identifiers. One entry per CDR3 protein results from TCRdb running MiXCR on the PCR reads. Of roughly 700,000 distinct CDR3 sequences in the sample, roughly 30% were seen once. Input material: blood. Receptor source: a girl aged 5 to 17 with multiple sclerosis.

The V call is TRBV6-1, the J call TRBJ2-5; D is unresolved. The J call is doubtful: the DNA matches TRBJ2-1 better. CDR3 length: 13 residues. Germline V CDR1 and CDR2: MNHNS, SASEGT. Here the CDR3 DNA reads TGTGCCAGCAGTGACGCCCAGCAAGAGACCCAGTTCTTC. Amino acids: CASSDAQQETQFF.

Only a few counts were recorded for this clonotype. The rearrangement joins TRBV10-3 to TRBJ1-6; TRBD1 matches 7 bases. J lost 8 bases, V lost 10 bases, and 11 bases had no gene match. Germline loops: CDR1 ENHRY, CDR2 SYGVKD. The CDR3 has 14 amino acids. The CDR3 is CATHGDRGDSPLHF. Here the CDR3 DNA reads TGTGCCACCCATGGGGACAGAGGAGATTCACCCCTCCACTTT.

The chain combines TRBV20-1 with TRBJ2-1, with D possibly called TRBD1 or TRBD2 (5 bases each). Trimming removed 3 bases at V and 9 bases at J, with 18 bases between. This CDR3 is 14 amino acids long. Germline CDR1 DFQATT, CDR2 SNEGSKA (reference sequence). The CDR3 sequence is CSARPRGPGAEQFF. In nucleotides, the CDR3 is TGCAGTGCTAGGCCCCGTGGACCCGGGGCTGAGCAGTTCTTC.

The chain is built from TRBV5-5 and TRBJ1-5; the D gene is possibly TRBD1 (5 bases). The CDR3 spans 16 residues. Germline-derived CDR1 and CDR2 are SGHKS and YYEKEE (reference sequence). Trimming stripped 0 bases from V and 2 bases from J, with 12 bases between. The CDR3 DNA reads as TGTGCCAGCAGCTTGGGAGTTGGGGGGGGCAATCAGCCCCAGCATTTT. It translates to CASSLGVGGGNQPQHF.

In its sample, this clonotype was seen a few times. Written as DNA, the CDR3 is TGTGCCAGCAGGTCTAGGGAGACCCAGTACTTC. Translated: CASRSRETQYF. The rearrangement joins TRBV12-3 or TRBV12-4 to TRBJ2-5; D ambiguous. V was cut by 6 bases and J by 5 bases, with 7 bases left in between. There are 11 residues in the CDR3.

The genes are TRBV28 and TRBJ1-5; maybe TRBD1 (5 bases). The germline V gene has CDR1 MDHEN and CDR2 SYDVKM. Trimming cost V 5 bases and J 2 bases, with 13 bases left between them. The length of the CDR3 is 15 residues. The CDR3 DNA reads TGTGCCAGCAGTGCCGGGGCTAGTGGCAATCAGCCCCAGCATTTT. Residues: CASSAGASGNQPQHF.

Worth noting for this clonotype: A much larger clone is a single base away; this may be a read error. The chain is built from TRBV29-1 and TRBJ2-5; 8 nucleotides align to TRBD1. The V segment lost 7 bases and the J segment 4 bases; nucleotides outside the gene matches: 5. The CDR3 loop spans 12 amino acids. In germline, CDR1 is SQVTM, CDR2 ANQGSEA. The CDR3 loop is CSGGDRRETQYF. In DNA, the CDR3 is TGCAGCGGTGGGGACAGGAGAGAGACCCAGTACTTC.

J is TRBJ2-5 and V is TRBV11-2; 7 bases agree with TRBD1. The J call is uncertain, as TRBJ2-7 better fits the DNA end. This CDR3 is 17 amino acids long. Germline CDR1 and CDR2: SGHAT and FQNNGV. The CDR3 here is CASSPHLGQGVAYEQYF. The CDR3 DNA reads TGTGCCAGCAGCCCTCACCTTGGGCAGGGGGTAGCCTACGAGCAGTACTTC.

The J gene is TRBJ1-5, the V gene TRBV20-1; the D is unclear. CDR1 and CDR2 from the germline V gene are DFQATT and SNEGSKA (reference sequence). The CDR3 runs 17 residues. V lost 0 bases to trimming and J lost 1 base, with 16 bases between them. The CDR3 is CSARDRRLLGSNQPQHF. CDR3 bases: TGCAGTGCTAGAGATAGGCGATTACTCGGGAGCAATCAGCCCCAGCATTTT.

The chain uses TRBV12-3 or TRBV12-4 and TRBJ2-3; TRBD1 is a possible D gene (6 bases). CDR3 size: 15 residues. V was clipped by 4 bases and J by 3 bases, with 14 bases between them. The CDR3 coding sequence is TGTGCCAGCAGTTCGGACAGAACCTATACAGATACGCAGTATTTT. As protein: CASSSDRTYTDTQYF.

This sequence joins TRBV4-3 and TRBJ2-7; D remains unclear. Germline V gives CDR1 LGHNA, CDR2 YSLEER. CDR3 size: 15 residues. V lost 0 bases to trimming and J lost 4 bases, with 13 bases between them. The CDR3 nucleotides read TGCGCCAGCAGCCAAGATCGCCAGCCATTATACGAGCAGTACTTC. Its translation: CASSQDRQPLYEQYF.

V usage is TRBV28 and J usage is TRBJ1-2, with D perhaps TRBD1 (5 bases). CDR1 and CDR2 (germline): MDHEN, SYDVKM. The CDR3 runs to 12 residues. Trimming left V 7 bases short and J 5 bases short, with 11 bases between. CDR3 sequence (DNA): TGTGCCAGCACGTGGGGCCGGTATGGCTACACCTTC. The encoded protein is CASTWGRYGYTF.

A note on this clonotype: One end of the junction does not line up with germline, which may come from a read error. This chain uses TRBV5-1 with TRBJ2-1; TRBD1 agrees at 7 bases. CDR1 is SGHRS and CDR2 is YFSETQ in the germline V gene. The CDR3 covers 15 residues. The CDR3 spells CVSSSRQGLINEQFF. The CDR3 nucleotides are TGCGTCAGCAGCTCCAGACAGGGATTAATCAATGAGCAGTTCTTC.

The CDR3 DNA follows: TGTGCCAGCAGCCAAGGCGGAAGGGTTGGTGAAAAACTGTTTTTT. This encodes CASSQGGRVGEKLFF. The rearrangement uses TRBV4-2 and TRBJ1-4; D is ambiguous. V gave up 1 base and J gave up 7 bases, with 13 bases separating them. Per germline, CDR1 LGHNA and CDR2 YNFKEQ. CDR3 length: 15 residues.

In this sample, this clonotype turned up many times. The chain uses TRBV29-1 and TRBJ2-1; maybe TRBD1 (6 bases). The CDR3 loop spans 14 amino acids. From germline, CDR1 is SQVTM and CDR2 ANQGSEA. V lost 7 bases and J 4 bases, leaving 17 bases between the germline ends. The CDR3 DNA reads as TGCAGCGCCAAAGGGGGACGAGGTTACAATGAGCAGTTCTTC. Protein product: CSAKGGRGYNEQFF.

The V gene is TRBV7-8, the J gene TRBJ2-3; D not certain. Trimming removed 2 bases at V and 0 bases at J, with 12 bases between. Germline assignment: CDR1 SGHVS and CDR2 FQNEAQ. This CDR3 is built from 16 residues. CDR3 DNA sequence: TGTGCCAGCAGCTTATGGGCAGCCTCTAGCACAGATACGCAGTATTTT. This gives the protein CASSLWAASSTDTQYF.

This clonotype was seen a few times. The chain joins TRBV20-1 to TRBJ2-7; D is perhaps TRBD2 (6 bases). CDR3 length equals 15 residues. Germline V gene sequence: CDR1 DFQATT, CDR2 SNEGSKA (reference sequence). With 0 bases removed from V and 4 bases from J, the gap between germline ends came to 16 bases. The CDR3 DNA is TGCAGTGCTAGAGACGATGGGACGGGAGCTTACGAGCAGTACTTC. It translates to CSARDDGTGAYEQYF.

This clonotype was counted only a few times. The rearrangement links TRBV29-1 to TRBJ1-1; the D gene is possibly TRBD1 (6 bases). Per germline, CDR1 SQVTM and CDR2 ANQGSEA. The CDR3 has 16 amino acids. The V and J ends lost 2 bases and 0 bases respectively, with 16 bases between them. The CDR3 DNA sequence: TGCAGCGTTGAACTCCAGGGGATCCTCATGAACACTGAAGCTTTCTTT. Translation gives CSVELQGILMNTEAFF. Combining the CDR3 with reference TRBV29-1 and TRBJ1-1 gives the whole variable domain SAVISQKPSRDICQRGTSLTIQCQVDSQVTMMFWYRQQPGQSLTLIATANQGSEATYESGFVIDKFPISRPNLTFSTLTVSNMSPEDSSIYLCSVELQGILMNTEAFFGQGTRLTVV.